This T cell receptor (beta chain) comes out of a study of identical twins. General study results and limits: While abundant cord blood beta clonotypes carried fewer insertions, memory repertoires showed no such pattern. Twin pairs had excess sharing that was weaker in beta out-of-frame sequences. Those out-of-frame alpha sequences shared by twins showed an excess of low generation probability.

One entry per CDR3 protein, called by TCRdb with MiXCR from the 5' RACE reads. The sample includes some 630,000 distinct CDR3 sequences, roughly 7.1% of them seen just once. Germline lookup yields CDR1 MNHEY and CDR2 SVGAGI. Unmatched junction bases numbered 9, after V lost 2 bases and J lost 7 bases. The length of the CDR3 is 16 residues. At least ten counts were recorded for this clonotype. The antigen is unknown. Donors were all healthy Caucasians. This sample was also put to use in a study of yellow fever vaccine responses in identical twins.

This clonotype was sampled from a woman aged 18-29 years in good health. The specimen sequenced was PBMCs. The V gene is TRBV6-5, the J gene TRBJ1-4; 8 bases are a match to TRBD1. The CDR3 region is CASSYAGQAPGEKLFF. The CDR3, as DNA: TGTGCCAGCAGTTACGCGGGACAGGCGCCAGGTGAAAAACTGTTTTTT.